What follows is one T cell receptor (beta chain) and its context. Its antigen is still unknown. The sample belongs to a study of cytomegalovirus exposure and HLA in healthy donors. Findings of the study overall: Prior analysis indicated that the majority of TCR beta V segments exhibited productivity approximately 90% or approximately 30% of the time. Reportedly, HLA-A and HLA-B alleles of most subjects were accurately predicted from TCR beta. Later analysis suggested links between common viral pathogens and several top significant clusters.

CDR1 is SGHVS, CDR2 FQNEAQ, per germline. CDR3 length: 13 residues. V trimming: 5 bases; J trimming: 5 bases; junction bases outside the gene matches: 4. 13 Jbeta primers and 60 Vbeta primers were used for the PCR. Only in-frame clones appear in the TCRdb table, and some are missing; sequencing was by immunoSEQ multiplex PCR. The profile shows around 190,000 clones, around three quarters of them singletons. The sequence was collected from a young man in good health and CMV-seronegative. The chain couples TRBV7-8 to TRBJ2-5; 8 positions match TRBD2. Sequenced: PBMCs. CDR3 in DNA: TGTGCCAGCAGCCGGGGGGGTGTGGAGACCCAGTACTTC. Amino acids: CASSRGGVETQYF.